The source of this T cell receptor (beta chain) is a study of Graves' ophthalmopathy and Graves' hyperthyroidism. Study overall: Peripheral blood was obtained at first diagnosis, ahead of any treatment.

Other autoimmune disease, uncontrolled infection, pregnancy and lactation led to exclusion. PBMCs were isolated by Ficoll-Paque density gradient centrifugation, using approximately 10 ml of fresh peripheral blood as the starting material. Investigators amplified TCR beta CDR3 regions from RNA transcripts. HTBI primers served in a first-round RT-PCR, which a second-round multiplex PCR followed. TCRdb reanalysed the multiplex PCR reads using MiXCR and keeps one entry per CDR3 protein. The sample consists of about 400,000 distinct CDR3 sequences, about a sixth of them appearing once. Study-wide points: Also, most clonotypes expanded in the thyroid above 0.001 frequency appeared in blood.

This clonotype was observed many times. Its antigen is as yet unknown. CDR3 length: 18 amino acids. Losses at the gene ends were 5 bases for V and 7 bases for J; bases not matched to a gene: 21. Sequences were obtained from peripheral blood. The sequence was obtained from a woman aged 18 to 35 with Graves' ophthalmopathy. The V and J genes are TRBV12-3 or TRBV12-4 and TRBJ2-5; 8 positions agree with TRBD1. The CDR3: CASSGQGPRTRGFGTQYF. CDR3 DNA sequence: TGTGCCAGCAGTGGACAGGGCCCCCGCACCCGGGGATTCGGGACCCAGTACTTC.